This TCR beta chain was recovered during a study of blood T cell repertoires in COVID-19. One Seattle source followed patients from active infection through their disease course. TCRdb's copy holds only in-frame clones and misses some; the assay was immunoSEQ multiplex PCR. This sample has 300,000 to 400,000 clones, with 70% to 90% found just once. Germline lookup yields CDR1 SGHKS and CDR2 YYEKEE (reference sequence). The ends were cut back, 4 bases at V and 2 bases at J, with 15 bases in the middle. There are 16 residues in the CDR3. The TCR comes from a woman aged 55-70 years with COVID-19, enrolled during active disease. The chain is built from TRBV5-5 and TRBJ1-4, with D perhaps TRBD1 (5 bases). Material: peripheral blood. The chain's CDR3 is CASSLQGGRTNEKLFF. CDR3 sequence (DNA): TGTGCCAGCAGCCTTCAGGGAGGGCGGACTAATGAAAAACTGTTTTTT.